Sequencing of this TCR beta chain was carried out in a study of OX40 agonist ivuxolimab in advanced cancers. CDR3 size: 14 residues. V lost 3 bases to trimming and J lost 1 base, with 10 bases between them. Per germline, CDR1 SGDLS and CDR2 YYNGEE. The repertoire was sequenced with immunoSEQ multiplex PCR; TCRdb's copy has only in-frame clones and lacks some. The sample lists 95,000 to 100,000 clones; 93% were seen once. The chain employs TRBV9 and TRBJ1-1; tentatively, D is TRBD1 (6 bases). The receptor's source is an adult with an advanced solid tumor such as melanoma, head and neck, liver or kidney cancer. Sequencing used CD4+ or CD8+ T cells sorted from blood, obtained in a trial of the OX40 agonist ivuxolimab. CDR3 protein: CASSAQGQNTEAFF. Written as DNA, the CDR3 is TGTGCCAGCAGCGCACAGGGTCAGAACACTGAAGCTTTCTTT.